This T cell receptor beta chain was obtained from a study of regulatory T cells in long-lasting Graves disease (dated by TCRdb to the early 2020s). Study-level background: In the newly diagnosed Graves' disease group, patients had been taking antithyroid drugs for less than 3 months. Peripheral blood TCR sequencing and RNA sequencing compared persistent Graves' disease patients with newly diagnosed Graves' disease patients. The study took place in China and was registered as a clinical trial. A total of about 35 samples underwent TCR sequencing, from about 13 patients with persistent Graves' disease and some 20 patients with newly diagnosed Graves' disease.

CDR1 LGHDT and CDR2 YNNKEL are derived from the germline V gene (reference sequence). From its cysteine to its phenylalanine, the CDR3 spans 16 amino acids. Left in the record is the CDR3 DNA by itself, 48 bases read in frame from the first base. Trimming takes 1 base off V and 5 bases off J; junction bases not matched to a gene: 10. The table lists this clonotype with many counts. The antigen this receptor binds is unknown. The input lacks base qualities; no much larger clone sits a single base away. This specimen's time point label, per the study, means: newly diagnosed GD, antithyroid drugs for less than 3 months. For both TCR sequencing and RNA sequencing, RNA was extracted from PBMCs in TRIzol. The diagnosis of Graves' disease followed American Thyroid Association guidelines. The patients came from an endocrinology department in Xi'an, China. Each patient gave 9 to 10 milliliters of peripheral blood, collected in an EDTA anticoagulant tube. PBMCs were isolated by Ficoll Paque Plus density gradient separation without further T cell sorting. An Agilent 2100 Bioanalyzer and agarose gel were used to check RNA quality, and a NanoDrop 2000 was used to measure RNA concentration.

To prepare the library, multiplex PCR was applied. Sequencing was carried out with an Illumina HiSeq 4000. iRepertoire HTBI primers and Arm-PCR amplification of CDR3 regions were used to construct TCR beta libraries. Before sequencing, the PCR products went through gel purification. As for the original processing: Gene usage analysis of CDR3 amino acid clonotypes used the roughly 62 TRBV and 12 to 15 TRBJ segments found across samples. COPE and FqMerger were used to merge filtered high-quality paired reads into contigs. Contigs were aligned with BLAST to IMGT TRBV, TRBD and TRBJ reference genes, and CDR3 was defined per IMGT. Any clonotype with a frequency above 0.1% was classified as a highly expanded clone. Shannon entropy served as the measure of repertoire diversity, while the Gini coefficient captured V-J evenness. A clonotype was considered public if more than one individual shared it. TCRdb's own reprocessing of the public reads used fastp at Q25 and MiXCR and kept productive beta chains. Every entry covers one CDR3 protein and lists the most common genes and DNA from its rows. Clone size and V and J calls follow TCRdb, not the original study. This sample has 500,000 or so distinct CDR3 sequences in its table, and roughly 16% of those were observed once. Over 9% of the sample is held by the ten biggest clonotypes.

The study at large found these results: Only peripheral blood was studied, because thyroid tissue, the primary lesion, was inaccessible. Patients with persistent disease shared more public clonotypes (about 2,700) than newly diagnosed patients did (about 1,000). Preferential use of TRBV28, TRBJ1-2 and TRBJ2-5 was observed in persistent disease, whereas TRBV20-1 and TRBJ2-1 were favored in newly diagnosed disease. Sequencing and analysis were restricted to the TCR beta chain. The small sample size was acknowledged by the authors as a limitation that may reduce accuracy. Compared with newly diagnosed patients, patients with persistent Graves' disease had lower TCR Shannon entropy and fewer highly expanded clones, which suggests clonal expansion.

The sample also formed part of further work on T cells in Graves' hyperthyroidism and ophthalmopathy. The second publication reports: Graves' hyperthyroidism was defined as stable when no progression to ophthalmopathy occurred over 18 months of follow-up. Hyperthyroidism patients were aged 18 to 65 years and newly diagnosed, with disease duration of less than 2 months. Any patient with an uncontrolled infection, another autoimmune disease, pregnancy or lactation was excluded. Diagnoses were based on clinical symptoms, serum thyroxine and TRAb, thyroid ultrasound and orbital computed tomography. The TCR CDR3 was subjected to a first round of RT-PCR using the HTBI primer set and the Qiagen OneStep RT-PCR kit. Most expanded thyroid clonotypes (frequency above 0.001) were also detected in blood, a finding suggesting that blood repertoires may reflect thyroid immune responses. In cross-validation, a model built on a 13 V-J signature told ophthalmopathy apart from stable hyperthyroidism with roughly 87% sensitivity and roughly 83% specificity, and in testing the same model reached 80%/75%. In validation, progression to ophthalmopathy was predicted by the model with around 70% sensitivity and approximately 78% specificity, a median of approximately 6.5 months before onset. To identify distinguishing TCR V-J signatures, a discovery cohort of 95 to 100 patients was used, comprising some 45 with Graves' ophthalmopathy and approximately 57 with stable Graves' hyperthyroidism. Prospective prediction of ophthalmopathy was tested in an independent validation cohort of 18 hyperthyroidism patients and 15 to 17 patients who later progressed to ophthalmopathy. The roughly 100 discovery patients were randomly split 7:3 into training and test sets. The study also compared thyroid tissue and blood T-cell repertoires from 5 to 7 Graves' hyperthyroidism patients. Following sampling, methimazole starting at 30 mg daily was given to hyperthyroidism patients, and high-dose intravenous methylprednisolone was given to ophthalmopathy patients. The libraries were constructed in a second round of multiplex PCR and then size-selected and purified. Sequencing of the libraries was done on an Illumina HiSeq2000 using paired-end 100 bp reads. Raw data were processed with SOAPnuke, discarding reads with adapters, uncalled bases, mean Phred below 15, or no exact constant-primer or identifier match. COPE v1.2.5 was used to merge the high-quality paired reads, and each unique nucleotide sequence was defined as a clonotype. MiTCR v1.1 was used to align the clonotypes against IMGT TRBV, TRBD and TRBJ reference segments. The analysis was restricted to V-J combinations with a frequency above 0.0001, which together covered 99% to 99.2% of the repertoires. The TCS score was defined as F50 (clonal expansion) divided by E x V (chaos), with BLOSUM62-based TCRdist calculated between CDR3 peptides within each V-J. Welch's t-statistics and random forest reduced roughly 540 V-J features to about 12, which were used in a naive Bayes classifier (R e1071). No statistical method was used to fix the sample size in advance, and group allocation was not hidden from the investigators. The paper describes TCR Vbeta CDR3 sequencing of some 130 peripheral blood samples, made up of fewer than 50 ophthalmopathy patients, more than 70 hyperthyroidism patients and approximately 17 progressor patients.

The input for sequencing was peripheral blood mononuclear cells (PBMCs), taken at new diagnosis, from a patient treated with antithyroid drugs. The receptor's source is a middle-aged man with Graves disease. Donor details come from another sample of the same person, matched by shared clones. The sequence links TRBV3-1 to TRBJ2-7, and 8 junctional nucleotides match TRBD1. The CDR3 corresponds to CASSQGRTGKGHEQYF. The sequenced DNA: TGTGCCAGCAGCCAAGGTCGGACAGGGAAGGGCCACGAGCAGTACTTC.